The 10 T cell receptor beta chains below come from one sample, sequenced in a study of molecular identifiers for immune sequencing clone quantification. TCRdb recomputed calls from the PCR reads with MiXCR, one row per CDR3 protein. Among around 40,000 distinct CDR3 sequences listed, over 15% were seen once. The sample comprised naive CD8+ T cells from blood, with Jurkat cell RNA spiked in. As to subset: FACS-sorted CD8+CD4-CCR7+CD45RA+ naive T cells. The receptor source for this set is a human donor in good health. Some libraries in this study had Jurkat cell RNA spiked in.

This clonotype was seen a few times. A read error is possible here, since a much larger clone lies one base away. The J gene is TRBJ1-2, the V gene TRBV5-3; D remains ambiguous. TRBV5-3 carries the ORF label, with uncertain function. The CDR3 has 13 residues. V gave up 10 bases and J gave up 3 bases, with 16 bases separating them. The CDR3 DNA sequence: TGTGCCGGCAGCGTGGGGTCCTACTATGGCTACACCTTC. Translating it yields CAGSVGSYYGYTF.

In this sample, this clonotype turned up many times. J is TRBJ2-3 and V is TRBV3-1; TRBD2 aligns across 9 bases. The J segment lost 4 bases and the V segment lost 0 bases, leaving 5 bases of the junction unmatched. CDR3 length: 16 amino acids. Germline loops: CDR1 LGHDT, CDR2 YNNKEL (reference sequence). CDR3 residues: CASSQEVSGGSDTQYF. The CDR3 bases are TGTGCCAGCAGCCAAGAGGTTAGCGGGGGTTCAGATACGCAGTATTTT.

This clonotype occurred many times. The chain carries TRBV28 and TRBJ2-1, with 8 bases matching TRBD1. From germline, CDR1 is MDHEN and CDR2 SYDVKM. The CDR3 is 17 residues long. Germline trimming cut 4 bases from V and 7 bases from J; bases unmatched to any gene: 15. CDR3 protein: CASSSNLRTGSWNEQFF. Written as DNA, the CDR3 is TGTGCCAGCAGTTCTAATCTTCGGACAGGGTCCTGGAATGAGCAGTTCTTC.

This clonotype was picked up one time. The chain recombines TRBV7-9 with TRBJ1-1, with D possibly matching TRBD1 (6 bases). The CDR3 loop spans 15 amino acids. The germline gives CDR1 SEHNR, CDR2 FQNEAQ (reference sequence). V dropped 4 bases and J dropped 0 bases, with 12 bases sitting between them. The CDR3 protein is CASSYAGTLNTEAFF. The DNA of the CDR3 is TGTGCCAGCAGCTACGCCGGGACACTGAACACTGAAGCTTTCTTT.

This clonotype was seen ten or more times. This chain connects TRBV6-2 or TRBV6-3 to TRBJ2-3; either TRBD1 or TRBD2 may fit D (5 bases each). CDR3 length: 13 residues. CDR1 is MNHEY and CDR2 is SVGEGT in the germline V gene. Trimming removed 7 bases at V and 2 bases at J, with 10 bases between. The CDR3 region has the DNA TGTGCCAGCAACCGAGGGACCACAGATACGCAGTATTTT. It specifies CASNRGTTDTQYF.

The genes are TRBV5-1 and TRBJ2-7; 9 bases agree with TRBD1. Looked up from germline, CDR1 is SGHRS and CDR2 is YFSETQ. J was trimmed by 5 bases and V by 4 bases; bases with no gene match: 13. The CDR3 length is 16 residues. CDR3: CASSPVPGQGSDEQYF. DNA of the CDR3: TGCGCCAGCAGCCCCGTCCCGGGACAGGGATCGGACGAGCAGTACTTC.

The table lists this clonotype with many counts. The chain uses TRBV5-8 and TRBJ2-3; 8 bases align to TRBD1. The CDR3 runs 14 residues. CDR1 is SGHTS, CDR2 YDEGEE, per germline. Trimming at V came to 3 bases and at J to 4 bases, leaving 4 bases not matched to a gene. The CDR3: CASSSDRDPDTQYF. CDR3 sequence (DNA): TGTGCCAGCAGCTCGGACAGGGACCCAGATACGCAGTATTTT.

The chain uses TRBV4-1 and TRBJ2-7; 10 bases are shared with TRBD1. The germline V gene has CDR1 MGHRA and CDR2 YSYEKL. This CDR3 is 17 amino acids long. V was pared by 3 bases and J by 3 bases, with 11 bases of the junction left unmatched. The CDR3 spells CASSQLGQGVVDYEQYF. The CDR3 bases are TGCGCCAGCAGCCAGCTAGGACAGGGGGTCGTAGACTACGAGCAGTACTTC.

A remark on this clonotype: At one boundary the junction diverges from the germline segment, which might be a read error. The V call is TRBV7-9, the J call TRBJ1-5, with D possibly being TRBD1 (5 bases). The CDR3 covers 17 residues. The germline V gene has CDR1 SEHNR and CDR2 FQNEAQ (reference sequence). CDR3 DNA sequence: TGTGCTAGCAGCTCCGGCACCAGGGAATATAGCAATCAGCCCCAGCATTTT. Amino acid sequence: CASSSGTREYSNQPQHF.

This clonotype was counted many times. V and J are TRBV6-2 or TRBV6-3 and TRBJ2-1; TRBD2 agrees at 15 bases. J was trimmed by 10 bases and V by 8 bases; bases with no gene match: 18. Germline V lookup: CDR1 MNHEY, CDR2 SVGEGT. This CDR3 has 18 residues. CDR3 residues: CASGLINPGLAGGEEQFF. The CDR3 region has the DNA TGTGCCAGCGGCCTAATCAACCCGGGACTAGCGGGAGGTGAGGAGCAGTTCTTC.